The 25 T cell receptor beta chains below come from one sample, sequenced in a study of T cell responses to AZD1222 COVID-19 vaccine. The repertoire was sequenced with immunoSEQ multiplex PCR; TCRdb's copy has only in-frame clones and lacks some. The sample has 130,000 to 150,000 clones, around 83% seen once. Sequencing was performed on peripheral blood, taken on day 0 of MenACWY control vaccination. These receptors originate from an adult in good health.

The chain has TRBV5-6 and TRBJ2-2; D remains ambiguous. The CDR3 consists of 13 residues. Trimming stripped 4 bases from V and 4 bases from J, with 8 bases between. The germline V gene encodes CDR1 SGHDT and CDR2 YYEEEE. CDR3 sequence reads: CASSRAFTGELFF. The CDR3 coding sequence is TGTGCCAGCAGCCGGGCATTCACCGGGGAGCTGTTTTTT.

The chain carries TRBV6-5 and TRBJ1-5; D gene unclear. The CDR3 runs 14 residues. The ends were cut back, 2 bases at V and 7 bases at J, with 12 bases in the middle. Germline V gene data show CDR1 as MNHEY and CDR2 as SVGAGI. The CDR3 is CASSYRPGQQPQHF. In nucleotides, the CDR3 is TGTGCCAGCAGTTACCGGCCGGGCCAGCAGCCCCAGCATTTT.

The chain has TRBV3-1 (or the pseudogene TRBV3-2) and TRBJ2-2, with unresolved D. The CDR3 has 15 amino acids. V was pared by 4 bases and J by 4 bases, with 13 bases between. The V gene's germline CDR1 is LGHDT and CDR2 YNNKEL (reference sequence). The CDR3 nucleotides read TGTGCCAGCAGCCCCCAAGAAATAGGCACCGGGGAGCTGTTTTTT. Translating gives CASSPQEIGTGELFF.

The V gene is TRBV7-2, the J gene TRBJ2-1; 7 bases fit TRBD1. Germline V CDR1 and CDR2: SGHTA, FQGNSA. V dropped 5 bases and J dropped 3; count of bases not matched to a gene: 7. The CDR3 covers 15 residues. The CDR3 sequence is CASSPFSGGYNEQFF. CDR3 DNA: TGTGCCAGCAGCCCCTTCTCAGGGGGCTACAATGAGCAGTTCTTC.

This sequence joins TRBV2 and TRBJ2-4; D possibly uses TRBD1 or TRBD2 (6 bases each). The CDR3 length is 14 residues. Germline CDR1 and CDR2: SNHLY and FYNNEI. Trimming left V 1 base short and J 9 bases short, with 13 bases between. The CDR3 DNA follows: TGTGCCAGCAGTGAAGGGGGGGCCTGGAGCATTCAGTACTTC. Amino acid sequence: CASSEGGAWSIQYF.

This chain uses TRBV24-1 with TRBJ2-5, with TRBD2 matching over 7 bases. V was clipped by 3 bases and J by 5 bases; unmatched bases: 5. The CDR3 runs 14 residues. Germline V lookup: CDR1 KGHDR, CDR2 SFDVKD. CDR3 nucleotide sequence: TGTGCCACCAGTGATGCGGGGGAGTCTGAGACCCAGTACTTC. Protein product: CATSDAGESETQYF.

The chain combines TRBV5-1 with TRBJ2-1, with unresolved D. CDR1 SGHRS and CDR2 YFSETQ come from the germline V gene. V lost 3 bases, J lost 4 bases, and 11 bases lay in between. The CDR3 spans 14 residues. The CDR3 loop is CASSSAARYNEQFF. The CDR3 region has the DNA TGCGCCAGCAGCTCGGCTGCCAGGTACAATGAGCAGTTCTTC.

CDR3 loop: CASSVEGNSIYEQYF. The CDR3 coding sequence is TGTGCCAGCAGTGTTGAGGGAAATAGTATCTACGAGCAGTACTTC. This chain uses TRBV2 with TRBJ2-7, with D possibly TRBD2 on 5 matching bases. The CDR3 has 15 amino acids. The germline V gene encodes CDR1 SNHLY and CDR2 FYNNEI. Trimming stripped 4 bases from V and 3 bases from J, with 16 bases between.

V usage is TRBV4-1 and J usage is TRBJ1-3, with unresolved D. Deletions cut 2 bases from V and 0 bases from J, with 11 bases between. The CDR3 contains 16 residues. Per the germline V gene, CDR1 is MGHRA and CDR2 is YSYEKL. The CDR3 region is CASSQQEASSGNTIYF. In nucleotides, the CDR3 is TGCGCCAGCAGCCAACAAGAAGCCTCCTCTGGAAACACCATATATTTT.

CDR3 in DNA: TGTGCCAGCAAGGGTCCGAGGGTTTACGGGCAGTACGTC. This translates into CASKGPRVYGQYV. The chain has TRBV27 and TRBJ2-7; D might be TRBD2 (5 bases). CDR3 length equals 13 residues. Germline-derived CDR1 and CDR2 are MNHEY and SMNVEV (reference sequence).

V usage is TRBV6-5 and J usage is TRBJ1-2, with D perhaps TRBD1 (5 bases). The CDR3 is made up of 13 amino acids. V was clipped by 6 bases and J by 3 bases, with 11 bases between them. Germline V gene lookup returns CDR1 MNHEY and CDR2 SVGAGI. The CDR3 is CASRMTVHYGYTF. The CDR3 DNA follows: TGTGCCAGCAGGATGACAGTGCACTATGGCTACACCTTC.

This chain uses TRBV2 with TRBJ2-2; D is uncertain. There are 16 residues in the CDR3. The germline CDR1 and CDR2 sequences are SNHLY and FYNNEI. V lost 7 bases to trimming and J lost 2 bases, with 17 bases between them. The CDR3 spells CASTLDGGSNTGELFF. DNA of the CDR3: TGTGCCAGCACCCTGGACGGCGGCTCAAACACCGGGGAGCTGTTTTTT.

The chain joins TRBV19 to TRBJ2-2; TRBD1 aligns across 7 bases. The CDR3 totals 13 residues. The V gene end was trimmed by 4 bases and the J gene end by 6 bases; junction bases not matched to a gene: 2. The germline CDR1 and CDR2 sequences are LNHDA and SQIVND (reference sequence). The CDR3 DNA reads as TGTGCCAGTAGTAGACAGGGACCCGGGGAGCTGTTTTTT. This gives the protein CASSRQGPGELFF.

The chain carries TRBV28 and TRBJ1-2; D gene ambiguous. Germline assignment: CDR1 MDHEN and CDR2 SYDVKM. CDR3 length equals 13 residues. Trimming took off 5 bases at V and 0 bases at J, with 7 bases between the two ends. CDR3 residues: CASSLSSNYGYTF. The CDR3 nucleotides are TGTGCCAGCAGTCTGAGTTCTAACTATGGCTACACCTTC.

V is TRBV2 and J is TRBJ2-2; 9 bases line up with TRBD1. Looked up from germline, CDR1 is SNHLY and CDR2 is FYNNEI. V dropped 5 bases and J dropped 6; count of bases not matched to a gene: 4. CDR3 length equals 14 residues. The CDR3 region has the DNA TGTGCCAGCAGTTACAGGGGGCAGTCCGGGGAGCTGTTTTTT. Its protein is CASSYRGQSGELFF.

V and J are TRBV5-4 and TRBJ2-5, with 7 bases fitting TRBD1. CDR1 SGHNT and CDR2 YYREEE come from the germline V gene (reference sequence). Losses at the gene ends were 3 bases for V and 1 base for J; bases not matched to a gene: 9. The CDR3 is 16 residues long. The CDR3 here is CASSSYENRGQETQYF. Here the CDR3 DNA reads TGTGCCAGCAGCTCGTACGAAAACAGGGGCCAAGAGACCCAGTACTTC.

V gene TRBV5-1 combines with J gene TRBJ1-6; D possibly corresponds to TRBD1 (5 bases). Germline V gene data show CDR1 as SGHRS and CDR2 as YFSETQ. There are 14 residues in the CDR3. With 2 bases removed from V and 7 bases from J, the gap between germline ends came to 10 bases. The CDR3 loop is CASSFQGANSPLHF. The DNA of the CDR3 is TGCGCCAGCAGCTTCCAAGGGGCAAATTCACCCCTCCACTTT. The variable domain in full, with the rest retrieved from reference TRBV5-1 and TRBJ1-6, is KAGVTQTPRYLIKTRGQQVTLSCSPISGHRSVSWYQQTPGQGLQFLFEYFSETQRNKGNFPGRFSGRQFSNSRSEMNVSTLELGDSALYLCASSFQGANSPLHFGNGTRLTVT.

The J gene is TRBJ1-2, the V gene TRBV9; the D gene is possibly TRBD1 (5 bases). V was shortened by 0 bases and J by 0 bases, with 6 bases between the two germline ends. The CDR3 is 14 residues long. Per germline, CDR1 SGDLS and CDR2 YYNGEE. The CDR3 is CASSVGQTNYGYTF. The CDR3 DNA reads as TGTGCCAGCAGCGTAGGACAGACTAACTATGGCTACACCTTC.

For the CDR3, the DNA is TGTGCCAGCAGCCTCCAGGGCAGGGGAAATTCACCCCTCCACTTT. Translation: CASSLQGRGNSPLHF. This chain joins TRBV11-2 and TRBJ1-6; tentatively, D is TRBD1 (6 bases). Germline V lookup: CDR1 SGHAT, CDR2 FQNNGV. CDR3 length: 15 amino acids. Trimming left V 5 bases short and J 7 bases short, with 15 bases between.

The gene calls are TRBV27 and TRBJ1-1; no reliable D call. V dropped 3 bases and J dropped 1 base, with 6 bases sitting between them. Per the germline V gene, CDR1 is MNHEY and CDR2 is SMNVEV (reference sequence). The CDR3 loop spans 13 amino acids. The CDR3 coding sequence is TGTGCCAGCAGTTTCAGGACGAACACTGAAGCTTTCTTT. Protein: CASSFRTNTEAFF.

V gene TRBV6-5 combines with J gene TRBJ1-5; 8 bases align to TRBD1. The germline gives CDR1 MNHEY, CDR2 SVGAGI. After removal of 5 bases from V and 7 bases from J, the junction contained 10 bases not matched to a gene. CDR3 length: 15 residues. CDR3 nucleotide sequence: TGTGCCAGCAGTCGCCAGGGGGCGCGGGGCCAGCCCCAGCATTTT. Translated: CASSRQGARGQPQHF.

The chain links TRBV20-1 to TRBJ1-6; D remains ambiguous. Germline values: CDR1 DFQATT, CDR2 SNEGSKA (reference sequence). There are 11 residues in the CDR3. V lost 6 bases and J lost 7, with 7 bases in between. For the CDR3, the DNA is TGCAGTGCCGGACCCAATTCACCCCTCCACTTT. It yields the protein CSAGPNSPLHF.

J is TRBJ2-1 and V is TRBV5-6; D is uncertain. CDR1 is SGHDT, CDR2 YYEEEE, per germline. The CDR3 has 12 amino acids. Between the trimmed V and J ends, which lost 3 bases and 6 bases, there was a span of 7 bases. DNA of the CDR3: TGTGCCAGCAGCTCAAGCGTCAATGAGCAGTTCTTC. It encodes CASSSSVNEQFF.

The CDR3, as DNA: TGTGCCAGTAGTATTAATCTAGGGGCGCTGGGTAATGAAAAACTGTTTTTT. The encoded protein is CASSINLGALGNEKLFF. The chain employs TRBV19 and TRBJ1-4, with a possible D match to TRBD1 (5 bases). This CDR3 has 17 amino acids. Trimming pared 3 bases from V and 4 bases from J, leaving 18 bases between. Germline V gene sequence: CDR1 LNHDA, CDR2 SQIVND (reference sequence).

This chain links TRBV5-1 with TRBJ1-1; TRBD1 agrees at 9 bases. The CDR3 sequence is 14 residues long. With V trimmed by 4 bases and J by 5 bases, 6 bases remained unmatched. Looked up from germline, CDR1 is SGHRS and CDR2 is YFSETQ. The CDR3 sequence: CASSPDRGLTEAFF. CDR3 nucleotide sequence: TGCGCCAGCAGCCCCGACAGGGGGTTGACTGAAGCTTTCTTT.